The next 4 T cell receptor beta chains were all read from a single sample in a study of shared clonotypes between healthy human individuals. Produced via immunoSEQ multiplex PCR; TCRdb's table is partial and in-frame only. The data show just under 350,000 clones, 73% seen once. The specimen was memory CD4+ T cells sorted from blood. Specified subset: CD45RA-negative fraction. The receptors originated from a man aged 25 to 40 in good health.

The chain carries TRBV7-3 and TRBJ2-7; weak D call: TRBD1 (6 bases). Germline CDR1 is SGHTA and CDR2 is FQGTGA. The germline V and J ends were trimmed by 5 bases and 8 bases, with 16 bases remaining between them. The CDR3 sequence is 13 residues long. The CDR3 nucleotides read TGTGCCAGCAGCCCGAATCCAGGGGCCCAGCAGTACTTC. It codes for CASSPNPGAQQYF.

The rearrangement uses TRBV7-9 and TRBJ1-1; D remains unclear. V lost 3 bases and J 10 bases, leaving 12 bases between the germline ends. Germline-derived CDR1 and CDR2 are SEHNR and FQNEAQ (reference sequence). The CDR3 spans 12 residues. This CDR3 reads CASSLMSSGAFF. The DNA of the CDR3 is TGTGCCAGCAGCTTGATGAGTAGTGGAGCTTTCTTT.

The rearrangement joins TRBV29-1 to TRBJ2-3; possible D gene TRBD2, 5 bases. CDR3 size: 13 residues. Looked up from germline, CDR1 is SQVTM and CDR2 is ANQGSEA. Trimming left V 5 bases short and J 0 bases short, with 9 bases between. CDR3 nucleotides: TGCAGCGTTTACCGGACTAGCACAGATACGCAGTATTTT. Translation: CSVYRTSTDTQYF.

This clone occurred a few times. The chain combines TRBV7-3 with TRBJ2-1; D may be TRBD2 (5 bases). CDR1 and CDR2 (germline): SGHTA, FQGTGA. V was clipped by 2 bases and J by 4 bases, with 12 bases between them. The CDR3 has 15 amino acids. The CDR3 here is CASSLSKGVYNEQFF. The CDR3, as DNA: TGTGCCAGCAGCTTATCTAAGGGAGTGTACAATGAGCAGTTCTTC.